These T cell receptor beta chains were read from a single sample in a study of Graves' ophthalmopathy and Graves' hyperthyroidism. Each CDR3 protein is one row after TCRdb ran MiXCR on the multiplex PCR reads. The sample lists about 640,000 distinct CDR3 sequences, just over 40% occurring once. The specimen was peripheral blood. Receptors were obtained from an adult man with Graves' ophthalmopathy. CDR3s include the opening cysteine and the closing phenylalanine or tryptophan. The D gene is left open where the match is weak. Size tells how often a clone was seen (once, few, many) or the class of an expanded clone, and some rows leave it out.

d_call clone_size j_call v_call cdr3_aa cdr3_nt
. few TRBJ2-7 TRBV4-2 CASSQGGDSSYEQYF TGTGCCAGCAGCCAAGGGGGGGACTCATCCTACGAGCAGTACTTC
. many TRBJ2-7 TRBV10-3 CAIWAGLSSYEQYF TGTGCCATTTGGGCAGGACTAAGCTCCTACGAGCAGTACTTC
TRBD2 many TRBJ2-5 TRBV6-5 CASTNSGRKETQYF TGTGCCAGCACTAATAGCGGGAGGAAGGAGACCCAGTACTTC
TRBD1 many TRBJ1-1 TRBV2 CASTGTGGDTEAFF TGTGCCAGCACCGGGACAGGGGGCGACACTGAAGCTTTCTTT
. many TRBJ1-6 TRBV6-5 CASSPLGGSKSPLHF TGTGCCAGCAGTCCCTTGGGGGGGTCCAAATCACCCCTCCACTTT
TRBD1 . TRBJ1-1 TRBV5-1 CASSLAGRGQGILNTEAFF TGCGCCAGCAGCTTGGCCGGTCGAGGACAGGGTATCCTGAACACTGAAGCTTTCTTT
. . TRBJ1-1 TRBV29-1 CSLWEGTEAFF TGCAGCTTGTGGGAGGGCACTGAAGCTTTCTTT
TRBD1 many TRBJ1-2 TRBV19 CASIGQGANGYTF TGTGCCAGTATCGGACAGGGGGCAAATGGCTACACCTTC
TRBD1 . TRBJ1-1 TRBV6-5 CASSYRGQGATEAFF TGTGCCAGCAGTTACCGGGGACAGGGGGCCACTGAAGCTTTCTTT
. . TRBJ2-2 TRBV25-1 CASSAIPETGRDTGELFF TGTGCCAGCAGTGCTATTCCGGAAACAGGGCGGGACACCGGGGAGCTGTTTTTT
TRBD1 . TRBJ2-5 TRBV29-1 CSVDGAGGPETQYF TGCAGCGTTGATGGAGCAGGGGGCCCAGAGACCCAGTACTTC
. . TRBJ2-6 TRBV7-9 CASSPQVFGANVLTF TGTGCCAGCAGCCCACAGGTTTTTGGGGCCAACGTCCTGACTTTC
. once TRBJ1-2 TRBV15 CATSRDFGGYGYTF TGTGCCACCAGCAGGGACTTCGGCGGGTATGGCTACACCTTC
. . TRBJ1-4 TRBV2 CASSPQGTATNEKLFF TGTGCCAGCTCACCACAAGGGACGGCAACTAATGAAAAACTGTTTTTT
. . TRBJ2-2 TRBV7-9 CASSHSLPGELFF TGTGCCAGCAGCCACAGTTTGCCCGGGGAGCTGTTTTTT
. . TRBJ2-7 TRBV28 CASSPLHYEQYF TGTGCCAGCAGCCCATTGCATTACGAGCAGTACTTC
. . TRBJ1-1 TRBV27 CASAIGRAYTEAFF TGTGCCAGCGCTATTGGCAGGGCGTACACTGAAGCTTTCTTT
TRBD1 . TRBJ1-6 TRBV5-8 CAWEYRGNSPLHF TGTGCCTGGGAATACAGGGGCAATTCACCCCTCCACTTT
. . TRBJ1-3 TRBV7-8 CASSHATGGNTIYF TGTGCCAGCAGCCACGCTACAGGGGGAAACACCATATATTTT
. many TRBJ2-7 TRBV15 CATSRAPGSSYEQYF TGTGCCACCAGCAGAGCCCCGGGAAGCTCCTACGAGCAGTACTTC
TRBD1 few TRBJ2-7 TRBV11-3 CASSPLDRGAYEQYF TGTGCCAGCAGCCCCCTCGACAGGGGCGCCTACGAGCAGTACTTC
. . TRBJ2-7 TRBV20-1 CSAREPGPAIPYEQYF TGCAGTGCGAGGGAACCAGGGCCCGCTATCCCCTACGAGCAGTACTTC
TRBD1 many TRBJ1-1 TRBV29-1 CSVASQGVAEAFF TGCAGCGTTGCCTCCCAGGGGGTCGCTGAAGCTTTCTTT